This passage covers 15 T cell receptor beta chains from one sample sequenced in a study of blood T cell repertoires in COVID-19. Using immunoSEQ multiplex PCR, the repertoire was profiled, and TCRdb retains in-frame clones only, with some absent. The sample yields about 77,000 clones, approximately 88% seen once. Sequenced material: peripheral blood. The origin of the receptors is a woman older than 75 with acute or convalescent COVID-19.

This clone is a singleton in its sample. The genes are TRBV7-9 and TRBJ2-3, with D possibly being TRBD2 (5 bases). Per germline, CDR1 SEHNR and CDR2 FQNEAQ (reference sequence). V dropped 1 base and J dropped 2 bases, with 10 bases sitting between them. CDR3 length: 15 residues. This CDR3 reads CASSLGERNTDTQYF. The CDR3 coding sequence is TGTGCCAGCAGCTTAGGGGAGCGCAACACAGATACGCAGTATTTT.

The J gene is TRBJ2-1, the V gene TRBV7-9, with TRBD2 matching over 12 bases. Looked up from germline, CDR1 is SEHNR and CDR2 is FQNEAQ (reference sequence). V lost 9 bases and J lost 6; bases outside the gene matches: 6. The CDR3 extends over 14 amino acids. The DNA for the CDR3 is TGTGCCAGTCAGACTAGCGGGAGTTTCAATGAGCAGTTCTTC. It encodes CASQTSGSFNEQFF.

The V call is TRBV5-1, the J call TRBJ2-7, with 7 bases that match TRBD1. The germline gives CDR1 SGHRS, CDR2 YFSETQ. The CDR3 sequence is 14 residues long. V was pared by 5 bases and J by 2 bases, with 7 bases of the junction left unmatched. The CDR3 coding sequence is TGCGCCAGCAGTGCCGCCGGGACAGCCTACGAGCAGTACTTC. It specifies CASSAAGTAYEQYF.

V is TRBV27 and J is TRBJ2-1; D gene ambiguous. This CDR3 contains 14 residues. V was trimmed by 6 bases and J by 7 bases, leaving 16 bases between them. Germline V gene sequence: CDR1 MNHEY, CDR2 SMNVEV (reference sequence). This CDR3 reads CASSLAAGWNEQFF. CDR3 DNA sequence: TGTGCCAGCAGCTTGGCCGCAGGCTGGAATGAGCAGTTCTTC.

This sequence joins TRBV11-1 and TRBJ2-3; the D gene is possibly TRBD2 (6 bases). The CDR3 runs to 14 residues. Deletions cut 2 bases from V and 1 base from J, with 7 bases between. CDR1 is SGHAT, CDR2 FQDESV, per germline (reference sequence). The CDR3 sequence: CASSLREGTDTQYF. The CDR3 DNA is TGTGCCAGCAGCTTAAGGGAGGGCACAGATACGCAGTATTTT.

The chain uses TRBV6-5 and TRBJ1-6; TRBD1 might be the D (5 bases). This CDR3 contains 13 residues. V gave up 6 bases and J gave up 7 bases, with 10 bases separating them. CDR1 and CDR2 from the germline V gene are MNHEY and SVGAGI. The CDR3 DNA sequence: TGTGCCAGCAGCCAGACAGAAAATTCACCCCTCCACTTT. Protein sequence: CASSQTENSPLHF.

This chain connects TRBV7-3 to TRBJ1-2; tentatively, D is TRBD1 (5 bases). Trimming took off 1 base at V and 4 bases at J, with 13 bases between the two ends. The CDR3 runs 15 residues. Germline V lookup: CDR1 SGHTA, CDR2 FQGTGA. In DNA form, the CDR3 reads TGTGCCAGCAGCTTAAATCGTCGGGGGATCTATGGCTACACCTTC. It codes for CASSLNRRGIYGYTF.

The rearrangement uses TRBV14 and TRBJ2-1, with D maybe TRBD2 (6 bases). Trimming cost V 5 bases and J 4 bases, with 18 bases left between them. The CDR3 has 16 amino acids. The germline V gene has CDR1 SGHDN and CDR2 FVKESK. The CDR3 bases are TGTGCCAGCAGCGAAGCGGTTGCGGGGTATTACAATGAGCAGTTCTTC. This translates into CASSEAVAGYYNEQFF.

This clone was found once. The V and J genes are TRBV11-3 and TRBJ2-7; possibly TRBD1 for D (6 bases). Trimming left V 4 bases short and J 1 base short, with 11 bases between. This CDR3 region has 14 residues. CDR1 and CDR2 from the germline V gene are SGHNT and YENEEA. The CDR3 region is CASSSTGQSYEQYF. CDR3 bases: TGTGCCAGCAGCTCAACGGGACAATCCTACGAGCAGTACTTC.

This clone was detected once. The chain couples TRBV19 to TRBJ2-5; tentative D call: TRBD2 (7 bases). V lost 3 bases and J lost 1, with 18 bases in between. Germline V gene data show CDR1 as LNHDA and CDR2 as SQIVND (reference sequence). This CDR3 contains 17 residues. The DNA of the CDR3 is TGTGCCAGTAGTATTTCCGGCGGGGGCACACTCCAAGAGACCCAGTACTTC. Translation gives CASSISGGGTLQETQYF.

The CDR3 sequence: CASSPPGSPIYGYTF. The DNA for the CDR3 is TGTGCCAGCTCCCCCCCGGGGTCCCCCATCTATGGCTACACCTTC. The gene calls are TRBV18 and TRBJ1-2; D ambiguous. CDR1 KGHSH and CDR2 LQKENI come from the germline V gene. Trimming took 6 bases from V and 4 from J, leaving 18 bases between them. The CDR3 extends over 15 amino acids.

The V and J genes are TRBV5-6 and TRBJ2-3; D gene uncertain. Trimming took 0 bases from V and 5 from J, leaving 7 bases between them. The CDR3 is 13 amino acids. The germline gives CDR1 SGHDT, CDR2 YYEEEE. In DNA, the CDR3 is TGTGCCAGCAGCTTGGCCCGACAAGATACGCAGTATTTT. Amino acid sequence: CASSLARQDTQYF. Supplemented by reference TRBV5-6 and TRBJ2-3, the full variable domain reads DAGVTQSPTHLIKTRGQQVTLRCSPKSGHDTVSWYQQALGQGPQFIFQYYEEEERQRGNFPDRFSGHQFPNYSSELNVNALLLGDSALYLCASSLARQDTQYFGPGTRLTVL.

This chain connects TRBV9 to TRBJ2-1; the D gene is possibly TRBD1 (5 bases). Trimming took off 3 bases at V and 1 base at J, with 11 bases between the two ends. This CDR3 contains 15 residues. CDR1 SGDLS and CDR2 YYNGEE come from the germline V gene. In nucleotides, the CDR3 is TGTGCCAGCAGCGCCGACAGTGGTTCCTACAATGAGCAGTTCTTC. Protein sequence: CASSADSGSYNEQFF.

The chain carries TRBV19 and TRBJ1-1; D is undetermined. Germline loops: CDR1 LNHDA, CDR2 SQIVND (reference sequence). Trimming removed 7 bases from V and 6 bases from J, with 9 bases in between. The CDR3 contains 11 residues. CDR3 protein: CASTAPAEAFF. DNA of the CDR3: TGTGCCAGTACCGCCCCGGCTGAAGCTTTCTTT.

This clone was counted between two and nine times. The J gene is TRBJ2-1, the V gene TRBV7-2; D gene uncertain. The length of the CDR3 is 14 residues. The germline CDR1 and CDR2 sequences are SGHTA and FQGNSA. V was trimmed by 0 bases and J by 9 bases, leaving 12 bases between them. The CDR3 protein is CASSLAAGLSEQFF. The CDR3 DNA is TGTGCCAGCAGCTTAGCGGCAGGCCTCAGTGAGCAGTTCTTC.